Below, 14 T cell receptor beta chains from the same sample are listed, as sequenced in a study of cytomegalovirus exposure and HLA in healthy donors. PCR primers comprised 60 Vbeta and 13 Jbeta primers. Sequencing was performed with immunoSEQ multiplex PCR; in TCRdb, only in-frame clones are kept and a portion is missing. The table records approximately 170,000 clones, around 78% of them present only once. Material: PBMCs. The receptor source for this set is a woman in her 30s in good health and CMV-seropositive.

The V gene is TRBV7-9, the J gene TRBJ2-3, with D maybe TRBD2 (5 bases). Trimming removed 8 bases at V and 2 bases at J, with 14 bases between. This CDR3 region has 14 residues. The germline V gene encodes CDR1 SEHNR and CDR2 FQNEAQ (reference sequence). CDR3 DNA: TGTGCCAGCTTGGTCGCGGGTCTCACAGATACGCAGTATTTT. Its translation is CASLVAGLTDTQYF.

The V gene is TRBV19, the J gene TRBJ2-7; 11 positions agree with TRBD2. J gave up 2 bases and V 5 bases, and 5 bases lay outside the gene matches. This CDR3 spans 15 amino acids. Germline CDR1 LNHDA, CDR2 SQIVND (reference sequence). The CDR3 DNA follows: TGTGCCAGTAGTTCCCGACTAGCGGGGACCTACGAGCAGTACTTC. Its translation: CASSSRLAGTYEQYF. Based on the CDR3 plus reference TRBV19 and TRBJ2-7, the full variable domain is DGGITQSPKYLFRKEGQNVTLSCEQNLNHDAMYWYRQDPGQGLRLIYYSQIVNDFQKGDIAEGYSVSREKKESFPLTVTSAQKNPTAFYLCASSSRLAGTYEQYFGPGTRLTVT.

The rearrangement links TRBV5-1 to TRBJ1-6; a weak D match, TRBD1 (5 bases). The germline V gene encodes CDR1 SGHRS and CDR2 YFSETQ. This CDR3 has 15 amino acids. V lost 4 bases and J lost 8, with 16 bases in between. The CDR3 spells CASSPGDERDSPLHF. CDR3 nucleotide sequence: TGCGCCAGCAGCCCGGGGGACGAAAGAGATTCACCCCTCCACTTT.

This sequence joins TRBV5-1 and TRBJ2-1; 9 positions match TRBD1. The junction had 4 bases not matched to a gene; V was cut back by 0 bases and J by 6 bases. The CDR3 contains 15 residues. CDR1 SGHRS and CDR2 YFSETQ come from the germline V gene. The CDR3 DNA follows: TGCGCCAGCAGCTTGGTGGGACAGGGTAGCAATGAGCAGTTCTTC. Amino acid sequence: CASSLVGQGSNEQFF.

The V call is TRBV9, the J call TRBJ1-3, with no clear D. Trimming took off 4 bases at V and 0 bases at J, with 14 bases between the two ends. CDR1 and CDR2 (germline): SGDLS, YYNGEE. The CDR3 is made up of 16 amino acids. The CDR3 DNA reads as TGTGCCAGCAGCTCACTAGGGCCCGACTCTGGAAACACCATATATTTT. It is translated as CASSSLGPDSGNTIYF.

The rearrangement uses TRBV2 and TRBJ2-5; perhaps TRBD1 as D (5 bases). The CDR3 is made up of 16 amino acids. Germline assignment: CDR1 SNHLY and CDR2 FYNNEI. Between the trimmed V and J ends, which lost 4 bases and 1 base, there was a span of 16 bases. This chain's CDR3 is CASSATDSRAQETQYF. The DNA for the CDR3 is TGTGCCAGCAGTGCAACAGACAGTCGGGCCCAAGAGACCCAGTACTTC.

Comments on this clone: Additional DNA sequences in this sample encode the identical CDR3. The rearrangement uses TRBV9 and TRBJ1-5, with D possibly TRBD1 on 5 matching bases. The germline V gene has CDR1 SGDLS and CDR2 YYNGEE. Trimming removed 0 bases from V and 3 bases from J, with 7 bases in between. The CDR3 contains 14 residues. This CDR3 reads CASSVGGDNQPQHF. CDR3 DNA sequence: TGTGCCAGCAGCGTAGGGGGGGACAATCAGCCCCAGCATTTT.

The chain carries TRBV14 and TRBJ2-7, with D unresolved. The CDR3 spans 13 residues. The germline gives CDR1 SGHDN, CDR2 FVKESK. V shed 1 base and J shed 6 bases, with 10 bases lying between them. CDR3 sequence (DNA): TGTGCCAGCAGCCAAGGAACGAGTACCGAGCAGTACTTC. This translates into CASSQGTSTEQYF.

V is TRBV5-1 and J is TRBJ1-1, with D possibly being TRBD1 (6 bases). CDR3 length: 16 residues. Germline lookup yields CDR1 SGHRS and CDR2 YFSETQ. With 4 bases removed from V and 4 bases from J, the gap between germline ends came to 20 bases. The CDR3, as DNA: TGCGCCAGCAGCCCCGAGGCAGGGGTGAGAGGCACTGAAGCTTTCTTT. This translates into CASSPEAGVRGTEAFF.

The gene calls are TRBV27 and TRBJ1-1; TRBD1 matches at 9 bases. The germline V gene has CDR1 MNHEY and CDR2 SMNVEV (reference sequence). Trimming at V came to 6 bases and at J to 3 bases, leaving 8 bases not matched to a gene. The CDR3 covers 15 residues. The CDR3 nucleotides read TGTGCCAGCAGGCCAACAGGGGGCGTCCACACTGAAGCTTTCTTT. Protein product: CASRPTGGVHTEAFF.

The genes are TRBV6-1 and TRBJ2-1; D unclear. CDR3 size: 14 residues. Germline CDR1 MNHNS, CDR2 SASEGT. V lost 1 base, J lost 0 bases, and 4 bases lay in between. The CDR3 DNA is TGTGCCAGCAGTGAAGGCAGCTCCTACAATGAGCAGTTCTTC. Protein product: CASSEGSSYNEQFF.

The table lists this clone with a few counts. V and J are TRBV25-1 and TRBJ1-5; the D is unclear. This CDR3 region has 14 residues. V lost 1 base to trimming and J lost 6 bases, with 10 bases between them. The germline CDR1 and CDR2 sequences are MGHDK and SYGVNS. Here the CDR3 reads CASSESVVAQPQHF. The CDR3 DNA follows: TGTGCCAGCAGTGAATCGGTAGTAGCTCAGCCCCAGCATTTT. Full variable domain (rest looked up from reference TRBV25-1 and TRBJ1-5): EADIYQTPRYLVIGTGKKITLECSQTMGHDKMYWYQQDPGMELHLIHYSYGVNSTEKGDLSSESTVSRIRTEHFPLTLESARPSHTSQYLCASSESVVAQPQHFGDGTRLSIL.

This clone appeared once. V usage is TRBV7-8 and J usage is TRBJ2-6; weak D call: TRBD2 (6 bases). This CDR3 is built from 15 residues. CDR1 is SGHVS and CDR2 is FQNEAQ in the germline V gene. Deletions cut 1 base from V and 9 bases from J, with 13 bases between. This CDR3 is CASSLGFQGGNVLTF. CDR3 nucleotides: TGTGCCAGCAGCTTAGGGTTCCAGGGAGGCAACGTCCTGACTTTC.

This chain connects TRBV19 to TRBJ1-5, with D unresolved. Germline V gene data show CDR1 as LNHDA and CDR2 as SQIVND (reference sequence). The germline V and J ends were trimmed by 1 base and 5 bases, with 6 bases remaining between them. The CDR3 length is 13 residues. CDR3 amino acids: CASSIAGYQPQHF. CDR3 nucleotides: TGTGCCAGTAGTATAGCAGGTTATCAGCCCCAGCATTTT.